The sequence of this TCR beta chain was determined in a study of technical replicates of blood from a handful of donors. The CDR3 extends over 17 amino acids. Trimming took off 2 bases at V and 0 bases at J, with 17 bases between the two ends. Germline assignment: CDR1 SQVTM and CDR2 ANQGSEA. The protocol was immunoSEQ multiplex PCR, while the TCRdb copy is restricted to in-frame clones and leaves out a portion. This sample has about 100,000 clones, with roughly 96% found just once. The sample consisted of T cells isolated from PBMCs. The TCR was taken from a human donor in good health. The J gene is TRBJ2-1, the V gene TRBV29-1, with D tentatively TRBD1 (6 bases). CDR3 sequence (DNA): TGCAGCGTTGAAACGCAAAGAGACAGGAGCTCCTACAATGAGCAGTTCTTC. Its protein product is CSVETQRDRSSYNEQFF.